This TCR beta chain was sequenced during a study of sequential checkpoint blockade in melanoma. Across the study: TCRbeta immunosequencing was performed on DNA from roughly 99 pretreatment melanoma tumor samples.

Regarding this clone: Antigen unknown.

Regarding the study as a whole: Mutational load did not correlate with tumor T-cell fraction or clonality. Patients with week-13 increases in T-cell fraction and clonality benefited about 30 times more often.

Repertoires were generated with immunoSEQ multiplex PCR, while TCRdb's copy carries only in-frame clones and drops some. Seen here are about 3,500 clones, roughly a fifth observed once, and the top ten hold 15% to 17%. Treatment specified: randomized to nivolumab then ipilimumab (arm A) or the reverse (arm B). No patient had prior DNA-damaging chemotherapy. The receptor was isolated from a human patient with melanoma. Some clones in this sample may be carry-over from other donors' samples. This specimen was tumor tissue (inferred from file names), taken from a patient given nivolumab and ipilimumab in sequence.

CDR3 in amino acids: CASSPYLGQGSGAEQFF. The CDR3 nucleotides read TGTGCCAGTAGTCCCTACCTAGGACAGGGCTCGGGCGCTGAGCAGTTCTTC. The rearrangement links TRBV19 to TRBJ2-1, with TRBD1 matching over 8 bases. Germline V CDR1 and CDR2: LNHDA, SQIVND (reference sequence). The junction had 18 bases not matched to a gene; V was cut back by 5 bases and J by 9 bases. The CDR3 runs 17 residues.